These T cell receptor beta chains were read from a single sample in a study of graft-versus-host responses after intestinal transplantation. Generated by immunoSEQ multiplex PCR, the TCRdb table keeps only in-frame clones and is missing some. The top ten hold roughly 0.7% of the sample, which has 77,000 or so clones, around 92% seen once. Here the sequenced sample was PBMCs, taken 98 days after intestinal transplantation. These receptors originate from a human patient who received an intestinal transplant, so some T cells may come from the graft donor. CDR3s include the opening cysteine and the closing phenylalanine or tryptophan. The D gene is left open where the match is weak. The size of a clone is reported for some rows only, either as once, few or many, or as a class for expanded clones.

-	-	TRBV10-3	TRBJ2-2	TGTGCCATCAGTGGGACTCTAAACACCGGGGAGCTGTTTTTT	CAISGTLNTGELFF
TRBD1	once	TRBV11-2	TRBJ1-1	TGTGCCAGCAGCTCTCAGGGGGGATCCGGGTCAGAAGCTTTCTTT	CASSSQGGSGSEAFF
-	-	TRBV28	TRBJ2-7	TGTGCCAGCAGTTTATACAGGGCCTACGAGCAGTACTTC	CASSLYRAYEQYF
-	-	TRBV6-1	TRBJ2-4	TGTGCCAGCAGTGAACGGCAGGGGAACATTCAGTACTTC	CASSERQGNIQYF
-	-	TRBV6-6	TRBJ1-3	TGTGCCAGCAGTTACTCGAAGCCGACCGATGGAAACACCATATATTTT	CASSYSKPTDGNTIYF
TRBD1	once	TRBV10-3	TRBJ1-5	TGTGCCATCAGTGAGGGACAGGGGGCTGGCAATCAGCCCCAGCATTTT	CAISEGQGAGNQPQHF
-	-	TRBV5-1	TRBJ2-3	TGCGCCAGCAGCTTATCTAGCGTAGGAGATACGCAGTATTTT	CASSLSSVGDTQYF
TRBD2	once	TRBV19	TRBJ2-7	TGTGCCAGTAGCTTAGCGGGGGGGGACTACGAGCAGTACTTC	CASSLAGGDYEQYF
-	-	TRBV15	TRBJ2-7	TGTGCCACCAGCAGAGGACTAGGGGCCTACGAGCAGTACTTC	CATSRGLGAYEQYF
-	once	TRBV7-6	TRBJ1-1	TGTGCCAGCAGCTTTACCCAGAACTCTGAAGCTTTCTTT	CASSFTQNSEAFF
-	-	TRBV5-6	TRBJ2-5	TGTGCCAGCAGCTTCGCTCAGGCGAGGCCCTTCTGGGGAGAGACCCAGTACTTC	CASSFAQARPFWGETQYF
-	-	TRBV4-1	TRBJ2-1	TGCGCCAGCAGCCAACTCCCAAGGGGCGGCCTTAGCTCCTACAATGAGCAGTTCTTC	CASSQLPRGGLSSYNEQFF
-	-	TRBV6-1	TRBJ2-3	TGTGCCAGCAGTGAAGATGGGTCTAGCCTTACCACAGATACGCAGTATTTT	CASSEDGSSLTTDTQYF
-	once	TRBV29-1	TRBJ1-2	TGCAGCGTAGATAACTATGGCTACACCTTC	CSVDNYGYTF
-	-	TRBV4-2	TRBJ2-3	TGTGCCAGCAGCCCCCGTCCAAGCACAGATACGCAGTATTTT	CASSPRPSTDTQYF
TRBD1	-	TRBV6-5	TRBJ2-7	TGTGCCAGCAGTTACGAGGGGACAGGGGGGATCTACGAGCAGTACTTC	CASSYEGTGGIYEQYF
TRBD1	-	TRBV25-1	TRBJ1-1	TGTGCCAGCAGTGTAGTTATCGGCAGGGGGGCTCCTGAAGCTTTCTTT	CASSVVIGRGAPEAFF
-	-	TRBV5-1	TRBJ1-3	TGCGCCAGCAGCCTATGGACGGACTCTGGAAACACCATATATTTT	CASSLWTDSGNTIYF
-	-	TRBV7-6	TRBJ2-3	TGTGCCAGCAGCTTAGCGGGGGGACTTAGCACAGATACGCAGTATTTT	CASSLAGGLSTDTQYF
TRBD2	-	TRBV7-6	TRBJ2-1	TGTGCCAGCAGCGGACTAGCGGGGCGCTTGGATGAGCAGTTCTTC	CASSGLAGRLDEQFF
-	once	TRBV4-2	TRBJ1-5	TGTGCCAGCAGCCAAGATGGGGGAGATCAGCCCCAGCATTTT	CASSQDGGDQPQHF
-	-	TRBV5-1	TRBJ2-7	TGCGCCAGCAGCTTGGGAGGGAACTACGAGCAGTACTTC	CASSLGGNYEQYF
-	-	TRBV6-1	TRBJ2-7	TGTGCCAGCAGTGAAGGGTTCCGGGTCGGGCACGAGCAGTACTTC	CASSEGFRVGHEQYF
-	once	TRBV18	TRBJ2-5	TGTGCCAGCTCACCTCTTGACGGGGAGACCCAGTACTTC	CASSPLDGETQYF
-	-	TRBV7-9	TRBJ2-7	TGTGCCAGCAGCTTCGGGGGTACCCCCTACGAGCAGTACTTC	CASSFGGTPYEQYF
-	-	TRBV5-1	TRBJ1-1	TGCGCCAGCAGCTTACAGTTGAACACTGAAGCTTTCTTT	CASSLQLNTEAFF
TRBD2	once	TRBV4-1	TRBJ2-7	TGCGCCAGCAGCCCTAGCCAGAGACTAGCTTCGTACGAGCAGTACTTC	CASSPSQRLASYEQYF
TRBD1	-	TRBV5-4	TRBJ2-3	TGTGCCAGCAGCGAAGGGACAGGTGGTTTGGATACGCAGTATTTT	CASSEGTGGLDTQYF
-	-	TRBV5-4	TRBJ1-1	TGTGCCAGCAGCTTTCCGGACAGTGTGAACACTGAAGCTTTCTTT	CASSFPDSVNTEAFF
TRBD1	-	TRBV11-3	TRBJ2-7	TGTGCCAGCAGCTTGAGGGGGTCAGGGGGCGAGCAGTACTTC	CASSLRGSGGEQYF
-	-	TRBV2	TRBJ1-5	TGTGCCAGCAGTGTTCTCGACCCCCTCGACCCAACGGTTCAGCCCCAGCATTTT	CASSVLDPLDPTVQPQHF
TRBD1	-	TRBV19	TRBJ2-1	TGTGCCAGTAGTGGACAGGGAGTGGCTGATGAGCAGTTCTTC	CASSGQGVADEQFF
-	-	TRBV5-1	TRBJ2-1	TGCGCCAGCAGCTTGACAGGATACAATGAGCAGTTCTTC	CASSLTGYNEQFF
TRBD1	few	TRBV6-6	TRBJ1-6	TGTGCCAGCAGTGGACCCGGACAGGGGGATAATTCACCCCTCCACTTT	CASSGPGQGDNSPLHF
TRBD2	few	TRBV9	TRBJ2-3	TGTGCCAGCAGCGTATACGGGACTAGCGGGAGCACAGATACGCAGTATTTT	CASSVYGTSGSTDTQYF
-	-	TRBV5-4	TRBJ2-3	TGTGCCAGCAGCTTTGGACTCCCCACAGATACGCAGTATTTT	CASSFGLPTDTQYF
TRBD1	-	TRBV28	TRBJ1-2	TGTGCCAACAGCGGGGACAGGGCGCATGGCTACACCTTC	CANSGDRAHGYTF
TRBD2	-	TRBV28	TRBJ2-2	TGTGCCAGCAGGGCGGGGGCGAACACCGGGGAGCTGTTTTTT	CASRAGANTGELFF
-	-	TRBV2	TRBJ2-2	TGTGCCAGCAGTGATGAATGGGGCGGGGAGCTGTTTTTT	CASSDEWGGELFF
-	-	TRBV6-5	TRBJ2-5	TGTGCCAGCAGCCGAAAGCGCGTGACCCAGTACTTC	CASSRKRVTQYF
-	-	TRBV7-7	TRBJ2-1	TGTGCCAGCAGCTTAGGGGTCTCCTCAAATGAGCAGTTCTTC	CASSLGVSSNEQFF
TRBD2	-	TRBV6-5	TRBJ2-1	TGTGCCAGCAGTTACTCGTGGGCGGGGGGTGGAAATGAGCAGTTCTTC	CASSYSWAGGGNEQFF
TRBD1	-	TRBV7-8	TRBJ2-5	TGTGCCAGCAGCTTCGTACAGGGGGTGGAGACCCAGTACTTC	CASSFVQGVETQYF
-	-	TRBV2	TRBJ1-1	TGTGCCAGCAGGGGTTTGAACACTGAAGCTTTCTTT	CASRGLNTEAFF
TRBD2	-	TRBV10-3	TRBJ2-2	TGTGCCATCAGTGAGTTGCGGGAGCCCGGGGAGCTGTTTTTT	CAISELREPGELFF
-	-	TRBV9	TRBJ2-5	TGTGCCAGCAATCAAGGGGGTGTGCGGGAGACCCAGTACTTC	CASNQGGVRETQYF
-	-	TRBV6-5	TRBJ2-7	TGTGCCAGCAGTTACGAGCCGAGCTCCTACGAGCAGTACTTC	CASSYEPSSYEQYF
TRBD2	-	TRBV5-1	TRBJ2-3	TGCGCCAGCAGCTTCGCGGGGGGGCCACCAGATACGCAGTATTTT	CASSFAGGPPDTQYF
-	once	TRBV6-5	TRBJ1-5	TGTGCCAGCACTAGACAGAGTAATCAGCCCCAGCATTTT	CASTRQSNQPQHF
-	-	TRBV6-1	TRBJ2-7	TGTGCCAGCAGTGAAATAGTCTCAGATATCTACGAGCAGTACTTC	CASSEIVSDIYEQYF
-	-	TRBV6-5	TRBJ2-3	TGTGCCAGCAGCTGGGACCCCACAGATACGCAGTATTTT	CASSWDPTDTQYF
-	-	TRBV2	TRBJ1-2	TGTGCCAGCCCCGTCCATGGCTACACCTTC	CASPVHGYTF
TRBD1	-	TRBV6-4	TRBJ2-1	TGTGCCAGCAGTTCCGGGACAGGGGGGATAGGGGGTTACAATGAGCAGTTCTTC	CASSSGTGGIGGYNEQFF
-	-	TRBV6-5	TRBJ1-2	TGTGCCAGCAGTGTAGGGCACTATTATGGCTACACCTTC	CASSVGHYYGYTF
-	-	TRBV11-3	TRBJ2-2	TGTGCCAGCAGCTTAGGGGGGCTTGCCACCGGGGAGCTGTTTTTT	CASSLGGLATGELFF